This is a list of T cell receptor beta chains from one sample in a study of blood T cell repertoires in COVID-19. The data were produced by immunoSEQ multiplex PCR, yet TCRdb's version contains in-frame clones alone and is incomplete. The sample has approximately 130,000 clones; 80% to 90% are singletons. Material for sequencing was peripheral blood. These receptors all come from a man between 65 and 79 years old with active or convalescent COVID-19. Each CDR3 is given with its conserved first and last residue. D genes are given only for firm matches.

V gene	J gene	D gene	CDR3 protein
TRBV10-3	TRBJ2-7	TRBD2	CAISDPREGDLYF
TRBV28	TRBJ2-1	TRBD1	CASGTGPKWFF
TRBV15	TRBJ2-1	TRBD2	CATSRARLAGANEQFF
TRBV5-1	TRBJ2-3	TRBD2	CATARGEGTDTQYF
TRBV14	TRBJ2-7	TRBD2	CASSQAGGGWKQYF
TRBV9	TRBJ2-7	TRBD1	CASSQDRGLYEQYF
TRBV7-3	TRBJ1-6	.	CASSLGVNSPLHF
TRBV20-1	TRBJ1-4	.	CSAPREEKLFF
TRBV28	TRBJ1-5	TRBD1	CASRIQGARNQPQHF
TRBV18	TRBJ1-3	TRBD1	CASSLSGTGDRSSGNTIYF